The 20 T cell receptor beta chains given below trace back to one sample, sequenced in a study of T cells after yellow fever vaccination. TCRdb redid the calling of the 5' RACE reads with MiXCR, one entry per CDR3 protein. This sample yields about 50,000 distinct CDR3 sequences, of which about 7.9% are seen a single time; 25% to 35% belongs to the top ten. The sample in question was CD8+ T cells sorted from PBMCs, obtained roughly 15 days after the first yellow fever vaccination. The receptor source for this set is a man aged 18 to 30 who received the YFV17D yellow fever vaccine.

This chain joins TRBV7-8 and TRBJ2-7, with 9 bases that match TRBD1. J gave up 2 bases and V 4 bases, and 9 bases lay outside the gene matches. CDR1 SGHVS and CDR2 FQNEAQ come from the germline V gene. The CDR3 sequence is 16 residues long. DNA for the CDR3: TGTGCCAGCAGCTCCGCCGCGACAGGGGGACCCTACGAGCAGTACTTC. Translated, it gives CASSSAATGGPYEQYF.

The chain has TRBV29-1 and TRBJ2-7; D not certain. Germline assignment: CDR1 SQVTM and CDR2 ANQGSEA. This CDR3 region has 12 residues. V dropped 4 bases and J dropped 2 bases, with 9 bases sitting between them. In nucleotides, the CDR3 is TGCAGCGTTGTACTTTCGACCTACGAGCAGTACTTC. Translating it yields CSVVLSTYEQYF.

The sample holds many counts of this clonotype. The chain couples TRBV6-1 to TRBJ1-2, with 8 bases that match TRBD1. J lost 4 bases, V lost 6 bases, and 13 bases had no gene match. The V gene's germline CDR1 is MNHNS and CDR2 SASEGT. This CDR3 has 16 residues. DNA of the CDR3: TGTGCCAGCAGCCAAAGCGGAACAGGGGGTCGCTATGGCTACACCTTC. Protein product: CASSQSGTGGRYGYTF.

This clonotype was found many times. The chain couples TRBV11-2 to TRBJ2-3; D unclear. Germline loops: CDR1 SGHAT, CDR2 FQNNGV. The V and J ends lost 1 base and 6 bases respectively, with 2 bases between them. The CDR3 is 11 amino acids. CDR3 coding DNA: TGTGCCAGCAGCTTAGGGGATACGCAGTATTTT. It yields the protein CASSLGDTQYF.

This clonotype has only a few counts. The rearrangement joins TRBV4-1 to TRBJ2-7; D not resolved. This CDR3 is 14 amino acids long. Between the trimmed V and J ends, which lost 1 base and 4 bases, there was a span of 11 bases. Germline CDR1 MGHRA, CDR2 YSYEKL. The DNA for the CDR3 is TGCGCCAGCAGCCAAGTCCTAGGCGGTTACGAGCAGTACTTC. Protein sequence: CASSQVLGGYEQYF.

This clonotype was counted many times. CDR3 amino acids: CAISDRTQNTEAFF. The CDR3 DNA reads as TGTGCCATCAGTGATCGGACACAGAACACTGAAGCTTTCTTT. This chain uses TRBV10-3 with TRBJ1-1; the D gene is possibly TRBD1 (5 bases). The V gene lost 3 bases and the J gene lost 1 base, with 9 bases spanning the gap. This CDR3 has 14 residues. Germline assignment: CDR1 ENHRY and CDR2 SYGVKD.

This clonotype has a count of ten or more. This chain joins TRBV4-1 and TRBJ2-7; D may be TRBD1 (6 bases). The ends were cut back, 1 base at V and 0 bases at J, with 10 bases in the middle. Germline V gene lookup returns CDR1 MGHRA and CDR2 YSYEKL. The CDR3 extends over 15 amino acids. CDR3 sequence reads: CASSQGRDTSYEQYF. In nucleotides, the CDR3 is TGCGCCAGCAGCCAAGGCCGGGACACCTCCTACGAGCAGTACTTC.

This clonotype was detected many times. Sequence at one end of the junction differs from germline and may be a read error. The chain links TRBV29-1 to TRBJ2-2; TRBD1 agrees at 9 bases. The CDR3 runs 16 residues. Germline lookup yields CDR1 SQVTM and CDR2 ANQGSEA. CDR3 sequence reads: CSVSAGTGHPTWELFF. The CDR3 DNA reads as TGCAGCGTTAGCGCAGGGACAGGGCACCCCACCTGGGAGCTGTTTTTT.

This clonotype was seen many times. The CDR3 is CASTPTQYV. As DNA, the CDR3 is TGTGCCAGCACGCCGACGCAGTACGTC. The chain recombines TRBV6-2 or TRBV6-3 with TRBJ2-7; the D is unclear. The V end was cut by 7 bases, the J end by 9 bases, with 7 bases between. The CDR3 has 9 residues. Germline V gene sequence: CDR1 MNHEY, CDR2 SVGEGT.

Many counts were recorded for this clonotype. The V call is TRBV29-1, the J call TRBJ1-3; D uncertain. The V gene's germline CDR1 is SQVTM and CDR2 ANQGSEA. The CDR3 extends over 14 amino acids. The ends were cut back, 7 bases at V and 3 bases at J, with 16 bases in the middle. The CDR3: CSGGWGTDGNTIYF. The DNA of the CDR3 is TGCAGCGGTGGGTGGGGTACCGATGGAAACACCATATATTTT.

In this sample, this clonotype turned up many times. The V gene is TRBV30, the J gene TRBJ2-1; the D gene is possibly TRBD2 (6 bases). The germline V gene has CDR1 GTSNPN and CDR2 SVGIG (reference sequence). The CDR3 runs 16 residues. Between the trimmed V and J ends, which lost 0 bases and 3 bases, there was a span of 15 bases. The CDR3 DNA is TGTGCCTGGAGTGTAGCTGGGACTCACTACTACAATGAGCAGTTCTTC. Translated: CAWSVAGTHYYNEQFF.

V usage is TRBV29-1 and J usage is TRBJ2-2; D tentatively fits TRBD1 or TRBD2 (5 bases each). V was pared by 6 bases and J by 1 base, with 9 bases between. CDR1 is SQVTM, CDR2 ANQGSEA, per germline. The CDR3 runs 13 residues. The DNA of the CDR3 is TGCAGCGTGGGGGTGCAGAACACCGGGGAGCTGTTTTTT. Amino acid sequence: CSVGVQNTGELFF.

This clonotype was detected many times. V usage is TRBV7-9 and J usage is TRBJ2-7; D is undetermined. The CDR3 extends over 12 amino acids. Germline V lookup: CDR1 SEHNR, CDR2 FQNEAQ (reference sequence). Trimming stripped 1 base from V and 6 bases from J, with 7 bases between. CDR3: CASSLVTSEQYV. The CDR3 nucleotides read TGTGCCAGCAGCTTAGTGACGAGCGAGCAGTACGTC.

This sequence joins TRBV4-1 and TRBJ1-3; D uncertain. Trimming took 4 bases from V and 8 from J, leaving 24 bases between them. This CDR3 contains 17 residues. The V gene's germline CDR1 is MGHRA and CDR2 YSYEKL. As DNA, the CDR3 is TGCGCCAGCAGCCCACTGTCAAGAACACCCAAATCGGACACCATATATTTT. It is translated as CASSPLSRTPKSDTIYF.

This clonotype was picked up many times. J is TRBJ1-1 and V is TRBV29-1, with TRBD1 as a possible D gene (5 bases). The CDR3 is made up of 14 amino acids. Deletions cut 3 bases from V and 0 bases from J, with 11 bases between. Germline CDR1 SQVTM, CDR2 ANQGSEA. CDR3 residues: CSVETGGVNTEAFF. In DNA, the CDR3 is TGCAGCGTTGAGACGGGAGGGGTGAACACTGAAGCTTTCTTT.

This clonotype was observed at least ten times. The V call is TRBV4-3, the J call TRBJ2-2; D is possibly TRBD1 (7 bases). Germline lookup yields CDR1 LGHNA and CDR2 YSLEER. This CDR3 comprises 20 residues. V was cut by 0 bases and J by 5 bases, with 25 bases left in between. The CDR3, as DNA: TGCGCCAGCAGCCAAGATTCAGACAGGGCAACGGGGGATTGGACCGGGGAGCTGTTTTTT. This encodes CASSQDSDRATGDWTGELFF.

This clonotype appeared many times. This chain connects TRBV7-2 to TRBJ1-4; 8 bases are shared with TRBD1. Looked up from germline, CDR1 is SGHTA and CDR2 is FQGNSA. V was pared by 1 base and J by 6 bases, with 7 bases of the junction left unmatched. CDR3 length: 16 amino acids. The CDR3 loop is CASSLEPRGLDEKLFF. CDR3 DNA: TGTGCCAGCAGCTTAGAGCCCAGGGGGCTGGATGAAAAACTGTTTTTT.

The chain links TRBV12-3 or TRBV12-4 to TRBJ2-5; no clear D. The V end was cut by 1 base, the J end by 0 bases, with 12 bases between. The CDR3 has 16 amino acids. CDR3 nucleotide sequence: TGTGCCAGCAGTTTAGACGGATCTAACTACCAAGAGACCCAGTACTTC. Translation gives CASSLDGSNYQETQYF.

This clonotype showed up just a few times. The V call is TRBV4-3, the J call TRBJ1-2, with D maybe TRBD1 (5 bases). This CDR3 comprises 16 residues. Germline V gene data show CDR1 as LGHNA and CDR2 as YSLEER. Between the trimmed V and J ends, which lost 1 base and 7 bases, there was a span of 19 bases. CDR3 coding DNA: TGCGCCAGCAGCCAAGGAAGGGACCGACTTAGGGTTGGCTACACCTTC. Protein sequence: CASSQGRDRLRVGYTF.

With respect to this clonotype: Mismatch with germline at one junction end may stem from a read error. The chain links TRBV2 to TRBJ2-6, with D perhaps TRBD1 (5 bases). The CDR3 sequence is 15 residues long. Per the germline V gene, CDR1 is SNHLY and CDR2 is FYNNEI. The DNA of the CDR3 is TGTGCCAGCAGTGATATCAGGGCTGGGGCCAACGTCCTGAATTTC. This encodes CASSDIRAGANVLNF.